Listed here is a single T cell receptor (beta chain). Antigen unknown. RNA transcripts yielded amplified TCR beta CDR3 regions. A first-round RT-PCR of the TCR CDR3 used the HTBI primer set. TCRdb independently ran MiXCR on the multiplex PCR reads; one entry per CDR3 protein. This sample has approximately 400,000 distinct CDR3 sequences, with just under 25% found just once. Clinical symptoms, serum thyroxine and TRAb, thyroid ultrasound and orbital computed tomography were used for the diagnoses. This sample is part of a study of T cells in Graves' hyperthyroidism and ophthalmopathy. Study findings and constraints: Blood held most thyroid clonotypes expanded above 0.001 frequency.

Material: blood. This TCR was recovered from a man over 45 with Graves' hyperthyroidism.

The CDR3 reads CASSSPGQGARLTNEKLFF. CDR3 bases: TGTGCCAGCAGCTCACCGGGACAGGGGGCGCGGTTAACTAATGAAAAACTGTTTTTT. The chain links TRBV7-9 to TRBJ1-4; TRBD1 aligns across 12 bases. The CDR3 spans 19 residues. Losses at the gene ends were 4 bases for V and 1 base for J; bases not matched to a gene: 10. Germline V gene lookup returns CDR1 SEHNR and CDR2 FQNEAQ (reference sequence).